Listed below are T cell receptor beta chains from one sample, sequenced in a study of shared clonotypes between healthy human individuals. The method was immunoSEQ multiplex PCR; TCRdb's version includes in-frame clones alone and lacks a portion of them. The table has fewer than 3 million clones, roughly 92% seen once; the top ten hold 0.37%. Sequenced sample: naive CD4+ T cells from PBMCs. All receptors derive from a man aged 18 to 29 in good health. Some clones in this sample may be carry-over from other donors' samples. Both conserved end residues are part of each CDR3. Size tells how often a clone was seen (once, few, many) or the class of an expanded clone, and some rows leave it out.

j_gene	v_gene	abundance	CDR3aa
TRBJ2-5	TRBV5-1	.	CASSQGQGAETQYF
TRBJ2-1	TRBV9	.	CASSAVTGAPYDEQFF
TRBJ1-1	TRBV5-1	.	CASSLQPLGAGVTTEAFF
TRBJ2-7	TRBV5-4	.	CASSPGQTWEQYF
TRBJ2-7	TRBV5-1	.	CASNPTGGGHEQYF
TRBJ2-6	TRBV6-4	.	CASSDGGRASGANVLTF
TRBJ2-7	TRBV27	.	CASSSGYEQYF
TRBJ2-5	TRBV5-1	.	CASSAWTGTTQETQYF
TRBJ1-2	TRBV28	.	CASSLESNYGYTF
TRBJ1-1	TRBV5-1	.	CASSNGGWDTEAFF
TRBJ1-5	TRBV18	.	CASSLSVFSNQPQHF
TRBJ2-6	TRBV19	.	CASSPQTGVSSGANVLTF
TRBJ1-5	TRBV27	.	CASSLGGFNQPQHF
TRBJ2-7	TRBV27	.	CASSLSGQIYEQYF
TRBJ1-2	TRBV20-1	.	CSAGHRYGYTF
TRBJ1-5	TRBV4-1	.	CASSHDTGGAGPQHF
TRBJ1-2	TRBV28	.	CASSLTGGYGYTF
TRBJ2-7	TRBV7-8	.	CASSLSYSYEQYF
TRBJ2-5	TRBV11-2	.	CASSSTIRGQVVGQETQYF
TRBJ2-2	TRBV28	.	CATSNPNTGELFF
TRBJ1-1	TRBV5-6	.	CASRQQGINTEAFF
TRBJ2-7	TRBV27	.	CASSPSRYYEQYF
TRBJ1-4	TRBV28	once	CASSSMVGEKLFF
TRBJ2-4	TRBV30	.	CAWAGAPRGIQYF